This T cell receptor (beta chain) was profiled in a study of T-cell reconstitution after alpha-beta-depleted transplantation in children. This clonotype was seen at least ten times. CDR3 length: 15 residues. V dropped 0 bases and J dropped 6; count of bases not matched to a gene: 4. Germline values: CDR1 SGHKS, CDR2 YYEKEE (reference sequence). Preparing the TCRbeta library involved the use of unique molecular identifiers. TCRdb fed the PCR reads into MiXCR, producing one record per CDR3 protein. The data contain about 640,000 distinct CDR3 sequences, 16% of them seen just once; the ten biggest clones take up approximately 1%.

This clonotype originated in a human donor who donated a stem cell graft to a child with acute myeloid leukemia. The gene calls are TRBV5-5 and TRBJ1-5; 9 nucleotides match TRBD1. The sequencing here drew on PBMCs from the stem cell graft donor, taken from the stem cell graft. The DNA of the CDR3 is TGTGCCAGCAGCTTGGGCTTACAGGGGGCTCAGCCCCAGCATTTT. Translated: CASSLGLQGAQPQHF.